Listed below are T cell receptor beta chains from one sample, sequenced in a study of T cells in tuberculosis. Some clones are missing from TCRdb's copy, which holds only in-frame ones; the method was immunoSEQ multiplex PCR. The sample carries some 30,000 clones, under 95% recorded once. The source material was PBMCs, sampled at tuberculosis diagnosis. These TCRs come from an adult with tuberculosis. The CDR3 runs from the conserved cysteine through the conserved F or W.

TRBJ1-2 | 18 | TRBV28 | CASNRIQGTRGLNYGYTF
TRBJ2-5 | 16 | TRBV21-1 | CASSKVGGTPGGTQYF
TRBJ1-2 | 13 | TRBV6-5 | CASSYGRNYGYTF
TRBJ1-2 | 13 | TRBV6-5 | CASSYSNREGYTF
TRBJ1-2 | 12 | TRBV6-5 | CASSYTRYGYTF
TRBJ1-4 | 14 | TRBV7-7 | CASSQGPGLEKLFF
TRBJ2-1 | 15 | TRBV5-6 | CASSLWSVRDNEQFF
TRBJ2-2 | 14 | TRBV19 | CASSITHNTGELFF
TRBJ1-2 | 14 | TRBV5-1 | CASTLSPGNYGYTF
TRBJ2-7 | 12 | TRBV12-5 | CASGTGGDEQYF
TRBJ2-1 | 17 | TRBV11-2 | CASSSSLTGGNDNEQFF
TRBJ1-2 | 15 | TRBV4-1 | CASCGTVGPNYGYTF
TRBJ1-3 | 16 | TRBV7-6 | CASSSGQGESGNTIYF
TRBJ2-7 | 12 | TRBV28 | CASRSRLYEQYF
TRBJ1-1 | 15 | TRBV9 | CASSVEAVVNTEAFF
TRBJ2-7 | 13 | TRBV27 | CASSFAGGYEQYF
TRBJ1-5 | 14 | TRBV5-4 | CASSPGDRGWPQHF
TRBJ1-5 | 14 | TRBV2 | CASGSGGSNQPQHF
TRBJ1-2 | 14 | TRBV15 | CATSRDRGDYGYTF
TRBJ1-3 | 13 | TRBV28 | CASTPGGQLSIYF
TRBJ2-2 | 17 | TRBV27 | CASSHTGTKKGTGELFF
TRBJ2-3 | 12 | TRBV11-2 | CASSHPGLSQYF
TRBJ2-7 | 13 | TRBV6-5 | CASNSGGPYEQYF
TRBJ2-2 | 15 | TRBV6-5 | CASRIRLSNTGELFF
TRBJ1-1 | 16 | TRBV10-1 | CASSPLASTANTEAFF
TRBJ2-7 | 16 | TRBV9 | CASSVSPGTLAYEQYF
TRBJ1-5 | 11 | TRBV7-8 | CASSLGGERHF
TRBJ2-7 | 15 | TRBV6-1 | CASSEGGLGLDEQYF
TRBJ2-7 | 11 | TRBV10-2 | CASSPTYEQYF